A selection of T cell receptor beta chains follows, all from one sample in a study of CD8+CD57+ T cells in acquired aplastic anemia. TCRdb redid the calling of the reads with MiXCR, one entry per CDR3 protein. This sample has about 190,000 distinct CDR3 sequences, with roughly half found just once. Material for sequencing was sorted CD4+, CD8+, or CD8+CD57+ T cells (not recorded which) from PBMCs. Receptors originate from a human donor in good health, serving as a control. Both conserved end residues are part of each CDR3. D genes are given only for firm matches. Clone size is given for some rows only: seen once, a few or many times, or a class if the clone is expanded.

few,TRBD1,TRBV2,TRBJ1-6,TGTGCCAGCAGGCGGGACAGCCATAATTCACCCCTCCACTTT,CASRRDSHNSPLHF
-,-,TRBV24-1,TRBJ2-6,TGTGCCACCAGGGACTCCTCTGGGGCCGACGTCCTGACCTTC,CATRDSSGADVLTF
many,-,TRBV28,TRBJ2-7,TGTGCCAGCAGACCAGGGGAGGCACACTACGAGCAGTACTTC,CASRPGEAHYEQYF
once,TRBD1,TRBV15,TRBJ1-6,TGTGCCACCAGCAGGCCGGACAGGGCCAATTCACCCCTCCACTTT,CATSRPDRANSPLHF
-,-,TRBV24-1,TRBJ2-7,TGTGCCACCAGTGATTTAGGCTGGCCCCAGTACTTC,CATSDLGWPQYF
-,-,TRBV29-1,TRBJ1-2,TGCAGCGCGTCGGAGTTGTCAATGCTCTCTGGGGCCAACTATGGCTACACCTTC,CSASELSMLSGANYGYTF
-,-,TRBV11-2,TRBJ2-7,TGTGCCAGCAGCTTAGGCGGGGATCCGTACTTC,CASSLGGDPYF
many,TRBD1,TRBV4-3,TRBJ1-2,TGCGCCAGCAGCCAATGGACAGGGGAATATGGCTACACCTTC,CASSQWTGEYGYTF
many,TRBD2,TRBV6-2/TRBV6-3,TRBJ2-7,TGTGCCAGCAGAGTGACTAGCGGGGCGTCCTACGAGCAGTACTTC,CASRVTSGASYEQYF
-,TRBD1,TRBV11-3,TRBJ2-6,TGTGCCAGCAGCCCGGGGCGATTGCGACAGGGGGCCTCTGGGGCCAACGTCCTGACTTTC,CASSPGRLRQGASGANVLTF
-,-,TRBV7-9,TRBJ2-1,TGTGCCAGCAGCTTAGGGTGGAGAGGCAATGAGCAGTTCTTC,CASSLGWRGNEQFF
-,-,TRBV20-1,TRBJ2-7,TGCAGTGCTAGGGAAGGGGCGCGGGACGAGCAGTACTTC,CSAREGARDEQYF
few,TRBD1,TRBV28,TRBJ1-5,TGTGCCAGCAGTTCCGGGACAGTCAATCAGCCCCAGCATTTT,CASSSGTVNQPQHF
-,TRBD2,TRBV7-2,TRBJ2-5,TGTGCCAGCAGCTTAAGCGGGGGGGTCCTCGAGACCCAGTACTTC,CASSLSGGVLETQYF
many,-,TRBV20-1,TRBJ1-5,TGCAGTGCTAGAGATCCGGTACCTAGCAATCAGCCCCAGCATTTT,CSARDPVPSNQPQHF
-,TRBD2,TRBV5-1,TRBJ2-1,TGCGCCAGCAGCCTTAGCGGGGGGCTTGGGAATGAGCAGTTCTTC,CASSLSGGLGNEQFF
few,TRBD2,TRBV10-3,TRBJ2-7,TGTGCCGTCGATCCCGGGACTAGCAACGAGCAGTACTTC,CAVDPGTSNEQYF